This entry concerns a single TCR beta chain. Its antigen remains unidentified. The CDR3 consists of 12 residues. Trimming took 7 bases from V and 5 from J; bases not matched to a gene: 5. Germline loops: CDR1 SNHLY, CDR2 FYNNEI. Some clones are missing from TCRdb's copy, which holds only in-frame ones; the method was immunoSEQ multiplex PCR. The data contain tens of thousands of clones, roughly nine tenths of them singletons. The sample is drawn from a study of cytomegalovirus exposure and HLA in healthy donors. Notes on the study in general: The study flagged some 170 TCR beta chains as cytomegalovirus-associated. Accounts indicate the classifier identified cytomegalovirus status with strong specificity and sensitivity.

The chain is built from TRBV2 and TRBJ2-7, with 7 positions matching TRBD1. The sequencing sample was made of PBMCs. This receptor was obtained from a man aged 18-30 years in good health and CMV-seronegative. The CDR3 nucleotides read TGTGCCAGCACCCTAACAGGGGACGAGCAGTACTTC. Translation gives CASTLTGDEQYF.